This entry lists 30 T cell receptor beta chains sequenced from one sample in a study of T cell responses to AZD1222 COVID-19 vaccine. TCRdb keeps only in-frame clones here, not all; method: immunoSEQ multiplex PCR. The data contain 120,000 or so clones, roughly 90% of them singletons. The sequenced sample was peripheral blood, obtained 28 days after the second AZD1222 dose. These receptors came from an adult who received the AZD1222 COVID-19 vaccine.

J is TRBJ2-7 and V is TRBV10-1; D remains unclear. The CDR3 consists of 15 residues. V lost 0 bases and J 6 bases, leaving 15 bases between the germline ends. Germline V gives CDR1 WNHNN, CDR2 SYGVQD (reference sequence). The CDR3 DNA reads TGCGCCAGCAGTGAGTCAACGATCGGACGAAGCGAGCAGTACTTC. This translates into CASSESTIGRSEQYF.

The rearrangement uses TRBV5-6 and TRBJ1-1, with 8 bases aligning to TRBD1. V dropped 5 bases and J dropped 3; count of bases not matched to a gene: 9. There are 15 residues in the CDR3. CDR1 and CDR2 from the germline V gene are SGHDT and YYEEEE. The CDR3 loop reads CASSRLDRDHTEAFF. As DNA, the CDR3 is TGTGCCAGCAGTCGATTGGACAGGGACCACACTGAAGCTTTCTTT.

The rearrangement joins TRBV5-8 to TRBJ1-4, with TRBD1 matching over 8 bases. This CDR3 comprises 14 residues. V was clipped by 0 bases and J by 8 bases; unmatched bases: 3. CDR1 and CDR2 (germline): SGHTS, YDEGEE. CDR3: CASSLGQGSEKLFF. CDR3 nucleotide sequence: TGTGCCAGCAGCTTGGGACAGGGGAGCGAAAAACTGTTTTTT.

The gene calls are TRBV7-6 and TRBJ1-2; 7 bases are a match to TRBD1. The CDR3 sequence is 14 residues long. Germline trimming cut 5 bases from V and 2 bases from J; bases unmatched to any gene: 5. CDR1 and CDR2 (germline): SGHVS, FNYEAQ. CDR3 amino acids: CASSRDSSNYGYTF. CDR3 sequence (DNA): TGTGCCAGCAGCAGGGACAGTTCAAACTATGGCTACACCTTC.

The chain has TRBV6-5 and TRBJ1-5; 10 bases align to TRBD1. V lost 7 bases, J lost 6 bases, and 9 bases stayed unmatched. This CDR3 is 15 amino acids long. Germline CDR1 and CDR2: MNHEY and SVGAGI. CDR3 amino acids: CASNPGQGLGQPQHF. In DNA, the CDR3 is TGTGCCAGCAACCCGGGACAGGGGTTGGGTCAGCCCCAGCATTTT.

The chain couples TRBV19 to TRBJ1-6, with D maybe TRBD1 (5 bases). This CDR3 is 14 amino acids long. From germline, CDR1 is LNHDA and CDR2 SQIVND (reference sequence). The V and J ends lost 6 bases and 8 bases respectively, with 14 bases between them. In nucleotides, the CDR3 is TGTGCCAGTAGGGACGCCCGGGGGGATTCACCCCTCCACTTT. Protein product: CASRDARGDSPLHF.

J is TRBJ1-2 and V is TRBV6-5; no reliable D call. The CDR3 consists of 16 residues. V was pared by 0 bases and J by 1 base, with 12 bases between. Looked up from germline, CDR1 is MNHEY and CDR2 is SVGAGI. CDR3 sequence: CASSYSGADINYGYTF. For the CDR3, the DNA is TGTGCCAGCAGTTACTCGGGCGCCGATATTAACTATGGCTACACCTTC.

The V gene is TRBV5-1, the J gene TRBJ2-5, with TRBD1 matching over 9 bases. Germline-derived CDR1 and CDR2 are SGHRS and YFSETQ. The length of the CDR3 is 16 residues. Trimming took 4 bases from V and 2 from J; bases not matched to a gene: 9. In DNA form, the CDR3 reads TGCGCCAGCAGCCCCGGACAGGGGAGCGTTCAAGAGACCCAGTACTTC. Encoded protein: CASSPGQGSVQETQYF.

The rearrangement uses TRBV21-1 and TRBJ2-1; the D call of TRBD2 is as the table states it, not checked on the DNA. TRBV21-1 is an annotated pseudogene. This CDR3 spans 12 amino acids. The CDR3 region is CASRKTRREQFF. DNA of the CDR3: TGTGCCAGCAGAAAGACTAGGAGGGAGCAGTTCTTC.

Concerning this clone itself: This CDR3 is also generated by other DNA sequences in the sample. The chain couples TRBV3-1 (or the pseudogene TRBV3-2) to TRBJ2-7; the match to TRBD2 covers 7 bases. Germline assignment: CDR1 LGHDT and CDR2 YNNKEL (reference sequence). This CDR3 is built from 12 residues. Trimming took 4 bases from V and 6 from J; bases not matched to a gene: 3. This chain's CDR3 is CASSRGGGEQYF. In DNA, the CDR3 is TGTGCCAGCAGCCGGGGGGGAGGCGAGCAGTACTTC.

The chain combines TRBV7-3 with TRBJ1-1, with D hard to call. Trimming cost V 5 bases and J 9 bases, with 16 bases left between them. CDR3 size: 13 residues. Germline V gene sequence: CDR1 SGHTA, CDR2 FQGTGA. CDR3 nucleotides: TGTGCCAGCAGCGCCACCCGGCCGGAGAAAGCTTTCTTT. It yields the protein CASSATRPEKAFF.

A single count supports this clone. The chain carries TRBV20-1 and TRBJ2-1; D remains ambiguous. The CDR3 totals 11 residues. The ends were cut back, 6 bases at V and 12 bases at J, with 15 bases in the middle. Germline assignment: CDR1 DFQATT and CDR2 SNEGSKA (reference sequence). In nucleotides, the CDR3 is TGCAGTGCCACTTTTCAGACCAGGCAGTTCTTC. This codes for CSATFQTRQFF.

The CDR3 DNA reads as TGTGCCAGTAGTATAGTCCCATCGATGAGCGAGCAGTACTTC. Translated: CASSIVPSMSEQYF. V usage is TRBV19 and J usage is TRBJ2-7, with unresolved D. The CDR3 length is 14 residues. The germline V gene encodes CDR1 LNHDA and CDR2 SQIVND (reference sequence). Deletions cut 1 base from V and 6 bases from J, with 13 bases between.

V gene TRBV5-1 combines with J gene TRBJ2-5; D ambiguous. This CDR3 contains 14 residues. V was clipped by 2 bases and J by 1 base, with 9 bases between them. Per the germline V gene, CDR1 is SGHRS and CDR2 is YFSETQ. In DNA form, the CDR3 reads TGCGCCAGCAGCTTCTCACAGTCCCAAGAGACCCAGTACTTC. Residues: CASSFSQSQETQYF.

V gene TRBV4-1 combines with J gene TRBJ2-7; D is possibly TRBD1 or TRBD2 (5 bases each). Germline CDR1 is MGHRA and CDR2 is YSYEKL. This CDR3 is built from 15 residues. Trimming took 3 bases from V and 0 from J, leaving 12 bases between them. CDR3 coding DNA: TGCGCCAGCAGCCAGGGGGACGGCAGCTCCTACGAGCAGTACTTC. Its translation: CASSQGDGSSYEQYF.

The sample holds one count of this clone. The genes are TRBV5-1 and TRBJ1-4; D unresolved. V lost 4 bases and J lost 8, with 15 bases in between. The CDR3 extends over 14 amino acids. Germline values: CDR1 SGHRS, CDR2 YFSETQ. DNA of the CDR3: TGCGCCAGCAGCGTCGGAGACTTAGGCGAAAAACTGTTTTTT. Encoded protein: CASSVGDLGEKLFF.

The chain uses TRBV6-2 or TRBV6-3 and TRBJ2-3; D is perhaps TRBD2 (5 bases). Trimming cost V 5 bases and J 4 bases, with 16 bases left between them. The CDR3 is 15 amino acids. Germline CDR1 is MNHEY and CDR2 is SVGEGT. The DNA of the CDR3 is TGTGCCAGCAGTCGGATCGTAACCGGGGCAGATACGCAGTATTTT. As protein: CASSRIVTGADTQYF.

This clone was seen only a few times. V and J are TRBV6-5 and TRBJ1-2; the D gene is possibly TRBD1 (5 bases). CDR1 and CDR2 from the germline V gene are MNHEY and SVGAGI. Trimming took 7 bases from V and 7 from J, leaving 13 bases between them. The CDR3 runs 12 residues. CDR3 sequence (DNA): TGTGCCAGCATAGGGGTGGGTTCTGGCTACACCTTC. This codes for CASIGVGSGYTF.

The chain combines TRBV24-1 with TRBJ1-2, with TRBD1 matching 9 bases. V lost 5 bases, J lost 6 bases, and 6 bases stayed unmatched. The CDR3 extends over 14 amino acids. Germline assignment: CDR1 KGHDR and CDR2 SFDVKD. CDR3 in DNA: TGTGCCACCAGTGGGACAGGGGTGAGGGATGGCTACACCTTC. Its protein is CATSGTGVRDGYTF.

This clone showed up just once. V gene TRBV14 combines with J gene TRBJ1-6; TRBD1 matches 7 bases. Germline CDR1 is SGHDN and CDR2 is FVKESK. V gave up 5 bases and J gave up 10 bases; unmatched junction bases: 5. The CDR3 length is 13 residues. In nucleotides, the CDR3 is TGTGCCAGCAGCGGACAGGCCCGCTCACCCCTCCACTTT. This encodes CASSGQARSPLHF.

This rearrangement joins TRBV5-1 to TRBJ2-7; TRBD2 agrees at 11 bases. The length of the CDR3 is 20 residues. V shed 5 bases and J 0 bases; nucleotides not matched to a gene: 19. Germline CDR1 is SGHRS and CDR2 is YFSETQ. CDR3 protein: CASSPRQGGPSGGFSYEQYF. In DNA, the CDR3 is TGCGCCAGCAGTCCGAGGCAGGGTGGACCTAGCGGGGGGTTCTCCTACGAGCAGTACTTC.

This clone has only one observation. The rearrangement uses TRBV11-2 and TRBJ2-7; weak D call: TRBD1 (5 bases). V lost 1 base and J lost 1, with 8 bases in between. This CDR3 contains 14 residues. The germline V gene encodes CDR1 SGHAT and CDR2 FQNNGV. The CDR3 loop reads CASSLVGESYEQYF. CDR3 bases: TGTGCCAGCAGCTTAGTAGGGGAATCCTACGAGCAGTACTTC.

This clone was seen a few times. The chain links TRBV7-2 to TRBJ1-1; possibly TRBD1 for D (5 bases). CDR1 SGHTA and CDR2 FQGNSA come from the germline V gene. V was shortened by 2 bases and J by 5 bases, with 18 bases between the two germline ends. There are 16 residues in the CDR3. In DNA form, the CDR3 reads TGTGCCAGCAGCTTACGGATCGGGGGGATAGGGACTGAAGCTTTCTTT. This sequence encodes CASSLRIGGIGTEAFF.

The genes are TRBV2 and TRBJ2-1, with 7 bases identical to TRBD1. The germline CDR1 and CDR2 sequences are SNHLY and FYNNEI. This CDR3 is built from 15 residues. J gave up 0 bases and V 4 bases, and 3 bases lay outside the gene matches. CDR3 residues: CASSGGTVSYNEQFF. The CDR3, as DNA: TGTGCCAGCAGTGGGGGGACAGTCTCCTACAATGAGCAGTTCTTC.

J is TRBJ1-1 and V is TRBV6-2 or TRBV6-3; D ambiguous. The CDR3 is 15 amino acids. The V and J ends lost 2 bases and 0 bases respectively, with 10 bases between them. CDR1 MNHEY and CDR2 SVGEGT come from the germline V gene. The CDR3 DNA reads TGTGCCAGCAGTTACGGCGGCAGTATGAACACTGAAGCTTTCTTT. Translating gives CASSYGGSMNTEAFF.

The V and J genes are TRBV6-5 and TRBJ2-1, with TRBD1 matching over 10 bases. V was pared by 5 bases and J by 7 bases, with 5 bases of the junction left unmatched. CDR1 is MNHEY, CDR2 SVGAGI, per germline. The CDR3 runs 14 residues. The CDR3 is CASSPTGGLNEQFF. For the CDR3, the DNA is TGTGCCAGCAGTCCGACAGGGGGCTTAAATGAGCAGTTCTTC.

This chain links TRBV3-1 (or the pseudogene TRBV3-2) with TRBJ2-2; D remains ambiguous. Germline V gene data show CDR1 as LGHDT and CDR2 as YNNKEL (reference sequence). The V and J ends lost 4 bases and 6 bases respectively, with 18 bases between them. CDR3 size: 16 residues. CDR3 nucleotide sequence: TGTGCCAGCAGCCCCCCCAGAAGGTTTCCCGCCGGGGAGCTGTTTTTT. This codes for CASSPPRRFPAGELFF.

The chain is built from TRBV30 and TRBJ2-7; D is tentatively TRBD1 or TRBD2 (5 bases each). This CDR3 has 13 amino acids. Germline values: CDR1 GTSNPN, CDR2 SVGIG (reference sequence). The germline V and J ends were trimmed by 1 base and 2 bases, with 9 bases remaining between them. In DNA form, the CDR3 reads TGTGCCTGGAGTGAGGGACGACCCTACGAGCAGTACTTC. This translates into CAWSEGRPYEQYF.

As regards this clone: One end of the junction is discordant with germline, which a read error may explain. The chain is built from TRBV28 and TRBJ2-7; 13 bases match TRBD2. CDR1 and CDR2 (germline): MDHEN, SYDVKM. The CDR3 has 14 residues. CDR3 amino acids: CASSPPGLAGSGNF. The CDR3 DNA follows: TGTGCCAGCAGTCCCCCGGGACTAGCGGGATCCGGGAACTTC.

The chain combines TRBV11-2 with TRBJ2-3; 11 bases are shared with TRBD2. This CDR3 is built from 16 residues. With 4 bases clipped from V and 4 bases from J, the junction kept 7 bases outside the gene matches. Germline V gene data show CDR1 as SGHAT and CDR2 as FQNNGV. In DNA form, the CDR3 reads TGTGCCAGCAGCTCGACCCAGGGACTAGCGGCAGATACGCAGTATTTT. It specifies CASSSTQGLAADTQYF.